The subject of this entry is one TCR beta chain. This sample was taken from a study of cytomegalovirus exposure and HLA in healthy donors. PCR employed 60 Vbeta and 13 Jbeta primers. Some clones are missing from TCRdb's copy, which holds only in-frame ones; the method was immunoSEQ multiplex PCR. This table holds approximately 240,000 clones, around 76% found once. The germline V gene has CDR1 SGHDT and CDR2 YYEEEE. CDR3 length equals 14 residues. With V trimmed by 3 bases and J by 3 bases, 2 bases remained unmatched. Sequences were obtained from PBMCs. The genes are TRBV5-6 and TRBJ1-2, with 10 bases lining up with TRBD1. This clonotype was obtained from a woman in her thirties or forties in good health and CMV-seropositive. The CDR3 loop reads CASSSGQGHYGYTF. In DNA, the CDR3 is TGTGCCAGCAGCTCGGGACAGGGGCACTATGGCTACACCTTC.